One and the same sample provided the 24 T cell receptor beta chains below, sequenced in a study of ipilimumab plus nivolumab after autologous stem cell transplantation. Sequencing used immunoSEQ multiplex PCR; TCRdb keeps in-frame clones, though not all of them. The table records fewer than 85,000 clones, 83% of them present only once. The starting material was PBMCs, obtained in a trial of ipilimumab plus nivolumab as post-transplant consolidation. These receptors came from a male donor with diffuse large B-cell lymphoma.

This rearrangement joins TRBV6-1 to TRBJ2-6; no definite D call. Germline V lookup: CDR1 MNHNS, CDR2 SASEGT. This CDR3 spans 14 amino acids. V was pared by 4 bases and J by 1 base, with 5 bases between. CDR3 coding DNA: TGTGCCAGCAGTGGTCCTTCTGGGGCCAACGTCCTGACTTTC. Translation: CASSGPSGANVLTF.

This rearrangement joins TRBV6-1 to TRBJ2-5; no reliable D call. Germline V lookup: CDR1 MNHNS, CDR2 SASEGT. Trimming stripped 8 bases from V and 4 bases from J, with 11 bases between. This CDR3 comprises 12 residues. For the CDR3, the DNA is TGTGCCAGCGGAATGGGCGGAGAGACCCAGTACTTC. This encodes CASGMGGETQYF.

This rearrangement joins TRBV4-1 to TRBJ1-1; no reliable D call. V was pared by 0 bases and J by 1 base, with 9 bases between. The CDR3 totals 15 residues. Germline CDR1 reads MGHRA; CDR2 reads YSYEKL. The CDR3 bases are TGCGCCAGCAGCCAAGAGGGCGCGACGAACACTGAAGCTTTCTTT. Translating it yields CASSQEGATNTEAFF.

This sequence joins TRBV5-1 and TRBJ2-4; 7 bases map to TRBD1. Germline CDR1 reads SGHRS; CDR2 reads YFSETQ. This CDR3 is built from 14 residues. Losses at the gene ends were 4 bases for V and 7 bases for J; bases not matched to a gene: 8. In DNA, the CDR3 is TGCGCCAGCAGCCCCGCCGGCAGGGGGAACATTCAGTACTTC. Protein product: CASSPAGRGNIQYF.

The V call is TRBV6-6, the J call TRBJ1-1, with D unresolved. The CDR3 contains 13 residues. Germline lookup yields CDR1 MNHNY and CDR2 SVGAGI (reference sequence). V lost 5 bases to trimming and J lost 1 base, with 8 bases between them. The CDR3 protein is CASSPPQNTEAFF. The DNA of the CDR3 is TGTGCCAGCAGTCCGCCCCAGAACACTGAAGCTTTCTTT.

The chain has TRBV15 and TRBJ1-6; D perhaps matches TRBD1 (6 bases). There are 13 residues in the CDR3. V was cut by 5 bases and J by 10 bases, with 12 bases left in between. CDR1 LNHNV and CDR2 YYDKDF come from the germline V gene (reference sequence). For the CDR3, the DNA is TGTGCCACCAGCCAGGGGAAGGGATCACCCCTCCACTTT. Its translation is CATSQGKGSPLHF.

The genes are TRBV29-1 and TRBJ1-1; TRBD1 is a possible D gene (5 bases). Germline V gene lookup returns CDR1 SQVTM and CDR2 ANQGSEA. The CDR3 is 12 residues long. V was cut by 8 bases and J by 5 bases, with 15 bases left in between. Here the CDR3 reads CSLGGYGTEAFF. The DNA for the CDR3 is TGCAGCCTGGGGGGATATGGGACTGAAGCTTTCTTT.

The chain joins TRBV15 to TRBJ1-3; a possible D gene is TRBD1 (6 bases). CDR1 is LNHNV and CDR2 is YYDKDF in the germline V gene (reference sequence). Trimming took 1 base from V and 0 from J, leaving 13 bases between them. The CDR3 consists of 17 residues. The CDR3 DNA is TGTGCCACCAGCAGAGGCGGCAGGGGTGACTCTGGAAACACCATATATTTT. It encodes CATSRGGRGDSGNTIYF. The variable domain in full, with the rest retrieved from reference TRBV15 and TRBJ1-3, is DAMVIQNPRYQVTQFGKPVTLSCSQTLNHNVMYWYQQKSSQAPKLLFHYYDKDFNNEADTPDNFQSRRPNTSFCFLDIRSPGLGDTAMYLCATSRGGRGDSGNTIYFGEGSWLTVV.

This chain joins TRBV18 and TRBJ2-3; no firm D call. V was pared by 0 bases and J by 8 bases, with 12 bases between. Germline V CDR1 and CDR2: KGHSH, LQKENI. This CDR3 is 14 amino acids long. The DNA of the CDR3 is TGTGCCAGCTCACCACCCACGGAGCTGGCTACGCAGTATTTT. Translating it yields CASSPPTELATQYF.

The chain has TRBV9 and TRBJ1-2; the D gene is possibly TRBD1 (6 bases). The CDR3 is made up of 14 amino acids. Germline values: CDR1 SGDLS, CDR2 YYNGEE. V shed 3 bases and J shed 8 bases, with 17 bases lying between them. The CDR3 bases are TGTGCCAGCAGCGGCGACAGGCCTTTAGGAGGCTACACCTTC. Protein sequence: CASSGDRPLGGYTF.

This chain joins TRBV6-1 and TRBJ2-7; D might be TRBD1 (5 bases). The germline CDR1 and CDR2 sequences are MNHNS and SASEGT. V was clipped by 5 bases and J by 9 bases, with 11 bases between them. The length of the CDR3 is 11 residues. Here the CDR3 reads CASSQGDRQYF. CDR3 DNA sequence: TGTGCCAGCAGTCAGGGTGACAGGCAGTACTTC.

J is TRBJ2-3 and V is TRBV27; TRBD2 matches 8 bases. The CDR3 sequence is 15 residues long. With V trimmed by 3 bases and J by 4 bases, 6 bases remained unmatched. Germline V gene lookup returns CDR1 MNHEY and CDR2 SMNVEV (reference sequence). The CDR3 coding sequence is TGTGCCAGCAGTTTTACAGCCGGGGGGGCAGATACGCAGTATTTT. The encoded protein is CASSFTAGGADTQYF.

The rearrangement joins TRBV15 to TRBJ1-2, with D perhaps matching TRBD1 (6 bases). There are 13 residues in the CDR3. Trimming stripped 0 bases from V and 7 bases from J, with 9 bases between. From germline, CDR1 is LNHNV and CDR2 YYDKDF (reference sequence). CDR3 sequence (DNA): TGTGCCACCAGCAGAGACGGACAGTTTGGCTACACCTTC. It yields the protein CATSRDGQFGYTF. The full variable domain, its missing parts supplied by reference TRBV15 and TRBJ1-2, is DAMVIQNPRYQVTQFGKPVTLSCSQTLNHNVMYWYQQKSSQAPKLLFHYYDKDFNNEADTPDNFQSRRPNTSFCFLDIRSPGLGDTAMYLCATSRDGQFGYTFGSGTRLTVV.

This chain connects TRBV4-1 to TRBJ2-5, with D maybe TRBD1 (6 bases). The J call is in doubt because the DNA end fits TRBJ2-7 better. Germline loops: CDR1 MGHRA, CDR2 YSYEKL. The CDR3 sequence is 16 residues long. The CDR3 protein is CASSQVGLDRSYEQYF. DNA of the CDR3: TGCGCCAGCAGCCAAGTTGGCCTTGACAGGAGCTACGAGCAGTACTTC.

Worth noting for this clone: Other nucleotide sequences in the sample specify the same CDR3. The CDR3 is CASSLDQETQYF. In nucleotides, the CDR3 is TGCGCCAGCAGCCTGGACCAAGAGACCCAGTACTTC. The chain combines TRBV5-1 with TRBJ2-5; no definite D call. The V gene lost 4 bases and the J gene lost 0 bases, with 4 bases spanning the gap. The CDR3 runs to 12 residues. Germline lookup yields CDR1 SGHRS and CDR2 YFSETQ. The full variable domain, in which reference TRBV5-1 and TRBJ2-5 provide the parts outside the CDR3, is KAGVTQTPRYLIKTRGQQVTLSCSPISGHRSVSWYQQTPGQGLQFLFEYFSETQRNKGNFPGRFSGRQFSNSRSEMNVSTLELGDSALYLCASSLDQETQYFGPGTRLLVL.

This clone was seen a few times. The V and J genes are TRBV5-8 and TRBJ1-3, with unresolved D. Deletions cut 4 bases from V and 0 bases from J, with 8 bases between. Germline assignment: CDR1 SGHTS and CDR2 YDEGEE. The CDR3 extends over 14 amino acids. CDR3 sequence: CASSGVYSGNTIYF. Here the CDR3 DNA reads TGTGCCAGCAGCGGGGTATACTCTGGAAACACCATATATTTT. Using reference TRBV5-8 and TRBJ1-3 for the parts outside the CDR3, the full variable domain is EAGVTQSPTHLIKTRGQQATLRCSPISGHTSVYWYQQALGLGLQFLLWYDEGEERNRGNFPPRFSGRQFPNYSSELNVNALELEDSALYLCASSGVYSGNTIYFGEGSWLTVV.

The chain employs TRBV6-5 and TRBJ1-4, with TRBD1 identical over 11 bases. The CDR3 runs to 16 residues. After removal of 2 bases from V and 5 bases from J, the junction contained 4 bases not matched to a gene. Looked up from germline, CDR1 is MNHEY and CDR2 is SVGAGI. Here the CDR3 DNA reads TGTGCCAGCAGTTACGGCGGGACAGGGGGAAATGAAAAACTGTTTTTT. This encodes CASSYGGTGGNEKLFF.

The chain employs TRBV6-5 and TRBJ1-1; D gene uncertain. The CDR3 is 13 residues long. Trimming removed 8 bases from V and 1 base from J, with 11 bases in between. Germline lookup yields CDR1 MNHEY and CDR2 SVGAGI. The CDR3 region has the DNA TGTGCCAGCTTCAGCTCCTCGAACACTGAAGCTTTCTTT. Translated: CASFSSSNTEAFF.

CDR3 residues: CATSSAYWGYGYTF. The CDR3 region has the DNA TGTGCCACCAGCAGCGCTTACTGGGGGTATGGCTACACCTTC. The V gene is TRBV15, the J gene TRBJ1-2; perhaps TRBD1 as D (5 bases). Trimming took 3 bases from V and 5 from J, leaving 13 bases between them. CDR3 length equals 14 residues. Germline V gene sequence: CDR1 LNHNV, CDR2 YYDKDF (reference sequence).

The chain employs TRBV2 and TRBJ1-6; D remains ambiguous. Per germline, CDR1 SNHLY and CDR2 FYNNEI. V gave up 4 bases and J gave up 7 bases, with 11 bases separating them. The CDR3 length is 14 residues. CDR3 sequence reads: CASSGWGSNSPLHF. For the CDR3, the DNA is TGTGCCAGCAGTGGCTGGGGTTCCAATTCACCCCTCCACTTT. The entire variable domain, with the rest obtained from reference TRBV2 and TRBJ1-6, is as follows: EPEVTQTPSHQVTQMGQEVILRCVPISNHLYFYWYRQILGQKVEFLVSFYNNEISEKSEIFDDQFSVERPDGSNFTLKIRSTKLEDSAMYFCASSGWGSNSPLHFGNGTRLTVT.

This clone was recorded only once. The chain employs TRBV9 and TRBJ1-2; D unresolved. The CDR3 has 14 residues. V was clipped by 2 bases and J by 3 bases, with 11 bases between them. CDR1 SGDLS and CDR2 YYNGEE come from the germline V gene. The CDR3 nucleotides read TGTGCCAGCAGCGTTCGAGGGCAGGACTATGGCTACACCTTC. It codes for CASSVRGQDYGYTF. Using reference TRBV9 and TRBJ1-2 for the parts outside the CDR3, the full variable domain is DSGVTQTPKHLITATGQRVTLRCSPRSGDLSVYWYQQSLDQGLQFLIQYYNGEERAKGNILERFSAQQFPDLHSELNLSSLELGDSALYFCASSVRGQDYGYTFGSGTRLTVV.

CDR3 protein: CAIRREGWNEQFF. The CDR3 DNA sequence: TGTGCCATCAGGAGGGAGGGATGGAATGAGCAGTTCTTC. The chain joins TRBV10-3 to TRBJ2-1; 7 bases match TRBD2. Per germline, CDR1 ENHRY and CDR2 SYGVKD. V lost 6 bases and J lost 7; bases outside the gene matches: 6. CDR3 length equals 13 residues.

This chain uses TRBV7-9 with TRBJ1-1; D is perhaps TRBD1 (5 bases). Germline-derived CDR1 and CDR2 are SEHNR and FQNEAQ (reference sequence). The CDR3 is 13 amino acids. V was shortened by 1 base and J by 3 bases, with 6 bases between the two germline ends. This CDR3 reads CASSLGGDTEAFF. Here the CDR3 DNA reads TGTGCCAGCAGCTTAGGGGGGGACACTGAAGCTTTCTTT.

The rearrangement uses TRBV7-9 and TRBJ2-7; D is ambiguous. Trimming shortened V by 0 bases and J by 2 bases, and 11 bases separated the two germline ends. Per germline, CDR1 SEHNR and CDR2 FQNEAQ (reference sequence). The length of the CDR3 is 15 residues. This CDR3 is CASSLAGGAPYEQYF. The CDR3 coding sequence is TGTGCCAGCAGCTTAGCCGGCGGTGCCCCCTACGAGCAGTACTTC. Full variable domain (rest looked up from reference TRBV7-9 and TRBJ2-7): DTGVSQNPRHKITKRGQNVTFRCDPISEHNRLYWYRQTLGQGPEFLTYFQNEAQLEKSRLLSDRFSAERPKGSFSTLEIQRTEQGDSAMYLCASSLAGGAPYEQYFGPGTRLTVT.